The present TCR beta chain was sequenced within a study of long-term antiretroviral therapy in people with HIV. Overall study: It was about a decade before the 2015 immediate-ART recommendation that the earliest samples were taken. Overall study findings and caveats: After ART, diversity increased yet remained lower than transplant donor controls.

J gave up 5 bases and V 0 bases, and 0 bases lay outside the gene matches. There are 14 residues in the CDR3. Germline lookup yields CDR1 SGHRS and CDR2 YFSETQ. The authors ran the immunoSEQ assay, v3.0, at survey level. Method: immunoSEQ multiplex PCR; TCRdb's copy keeps in-frame clones and lacks some. The repertoire holds under 50,000 clones, with more than 75% as singletons. A remark on this clone: Its antigen is not identified. Additional DNA sequences in this sample encode the identical CDR3.

The chain has TRBV5-1 and TRBJ1-4; 8 bases are a match to TRBD1. The receptor's source is a woman between 50 and 59 years old with HIV. The starting material was unsorted PBMCs, obtained 0.1 years before starting antiretroviral therapy. The CDR3 DNA reads TGCGCCAGCAGCTTGGCAGGGGGCAATGAAAAACTGTTTTTT. This sequence encodes CASSLAGGNEKLFF.